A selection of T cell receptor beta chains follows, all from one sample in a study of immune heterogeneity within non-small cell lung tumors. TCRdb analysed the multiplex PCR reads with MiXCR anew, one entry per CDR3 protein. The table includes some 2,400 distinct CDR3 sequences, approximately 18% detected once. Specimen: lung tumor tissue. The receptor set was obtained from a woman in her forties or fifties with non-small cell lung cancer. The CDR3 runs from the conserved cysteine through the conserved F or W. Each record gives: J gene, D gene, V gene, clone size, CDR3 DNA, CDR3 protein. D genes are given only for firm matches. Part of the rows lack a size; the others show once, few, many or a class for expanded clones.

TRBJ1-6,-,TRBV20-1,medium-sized,TGCAGTGCAACGACTACAACTCCCAATTCACCCCTCCACTTT,CSATTTTPNSPLHF
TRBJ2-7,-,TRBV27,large,TGTGCCAGCAGTCGAAAGCCGGCCTCAGGGGTCGAGCAGTACTTC,CASSRKPASGVEQYF
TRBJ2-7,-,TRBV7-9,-,TGTGCCAGCAGCCAGAGGGATGTCCCCTACGATCAGTACTTC,CASSQRDVPYDQYF
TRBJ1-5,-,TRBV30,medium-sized,TGTGCCTGGAGTGTTCAGTCAGGGTCCAATCAGCCCCAGCATTTT,CAWSVQSGSNQPQHF
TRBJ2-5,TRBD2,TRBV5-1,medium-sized,TGCGCCAGCAGCTTGCAGCGGGGGCCGGGAGAGACCCAGTACTTC,CASSLQRGPGETQYF
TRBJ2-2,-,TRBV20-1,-,TGCGGTGCTAAAGCGGAGGGCCGTTCCACCGGGGAGCTGTTTTTT,CGAKAEGRSTGELFF
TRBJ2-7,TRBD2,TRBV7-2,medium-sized,TGTGCCAGCAGTCGCGGACTAGCGGGAGTATACGAGCAGTACTTC,CASSRGLAGVYEQYF
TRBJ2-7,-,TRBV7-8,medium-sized,TGTGCCAGCAGCTTATCCGCCGGGACAAGGTCCTACTACGAGCAGTACTTC,CASSLSAGTRSYYEQYF
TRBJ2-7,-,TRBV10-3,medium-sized,TGTGCCATCACCAAAAACGCCCGCAGGCATAACCCCTACGAGCAGTACTTC,CAITKNARRHNPYEQYF
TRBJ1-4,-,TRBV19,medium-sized,TGTGCCAGCAAACGGGAGCGTGGGAGGACTAATGAAAAACTGTTTTTT,CASKRERGRTNEKLFF
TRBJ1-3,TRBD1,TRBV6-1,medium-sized,TGTGCCAGCAGAGGACAGGGGGTCTCTGGAAACACCATATATTTT,CASRGQGVSGNTIYF
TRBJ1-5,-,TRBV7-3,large,TGTGCCAGCAGCTTAACGACGGGCTCAGGACAGCCCCAGCATTTT,CASSLTTGSGQPQHF
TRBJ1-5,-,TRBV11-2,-,TGTGCCAGCAGCTCGACCGCCTACGGAGGTAATCAGCCCCAGCATTTT,CASSSTAYGGNQPQHF
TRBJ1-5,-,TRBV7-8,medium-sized,TGTGCCAGCAGCTTTGGGGCAGACCATCAGCCCCAGCATTTT,CASSFGADHQPQHF
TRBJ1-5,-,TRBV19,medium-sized,TGTGCCAGTAGTTTTGGACAGATCAATCAGCCCCAGCATTTT,CASSFGQINQPQHF
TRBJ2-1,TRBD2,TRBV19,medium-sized,TGTGCCAGTAGTATTGCTAGCGGGATGTCTGAGCAGTTCTTC,CASSIASGMSEQFF
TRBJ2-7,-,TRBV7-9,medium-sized,TGTGCCAGCAGCTTAGGACAGGCTTTCGTCTACGAGCAGTACTTC,CASSLGQAFVYEQYF
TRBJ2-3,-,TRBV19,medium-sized,TGTGCCAGTAGTGCCGCGTATGGTACGCAGTATTTT,CASSAAYGTQYF
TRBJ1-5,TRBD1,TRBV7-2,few,TGTGCCAGCAGCTCACAGGGGTTACCGGATCAGCCCCAGCATTTT,CASSSQGLPDQPQHF